Listed here are 7 T cell receptor beta chains from one sample, sequenced in a study of blood T cell repertoires in COVID-19 (dated by TCRdb to about 2020). Library method: the immunoSEQ multiplex PCR assay. Held by TCRdb, this immuneACCESS table contains in-frame sequences only and omits some clones. Under half of the omission traces to an unresolved V gene where checked; the cause of the rest is unknown. Present in this sample are 150,000 or so clones, roughly 90% of which were seen just once. The top ten constitute more than 1.5% of the sample. Sample: peripheral blood. These receptors were taken from a woman between 50 and 59 years old with acute or convalescent COVID-19.

V and J are TRBV4-3 and TRBJ2-4; D is perhaps TRBD1 (5 bases). V lost 1 base and J lost 2, with 12 bases in between. The CDR3 is made up of 16 amino acids. Germline V gene data show CDR1 as LGHNA and CDR2 as YSLEER. The CDR3 nucleotides read TGCGCCAGCAGCCAAGTCAGGGCGGTTTCCAAAAACATTCAGTACTTC. Translating it yields CASSQVRAVSKNIQYF.

The chain employs TRBV7-8 and TRBJ1-3; 11 nucleotides align to TRBD1. J gave up 0 bases and V 4 bases, and 5 bases lay outside the gene matches. Germline-derived CDR1 and CDR2 are SGHVS and FQNEAQ. This CDR3 spans 17 amino acids. CDR3: CASSSGDRGNSGNTIYF. The CDR3 nucleotides read TGTGCCAGCAGCTCGGGGGACAGGGGGAACTCTGGAAACACCATATATTTT.

The chain is built from TRBV10-3 and TRBJ2-2; TRBD2 aligns across 10 bases. In germline, CDR1 is ENHRY, CDR2 SYGVKD. This CDR3 has 16 residues. The V gene end was trimmed by 4 bases and the J gene end by 4 bases; junction bases not matched to a gene: 6. CDR3 nucleotide sequence: TGTGCCATCAGTGCCTCTAGCGGGGGTGGCACCGGGGAGCTGTTTTTT. Translating it yields CAISASSGGGTGELFF.

The V gene is TRBV10-2, the J gene TRBJ1-4, with 9 bases that match TRBD1. This CDR3 region has 16 residues. J lost 4 bases, V lost 7 bases, and 10 bases had no gene match. Germline V gives CDR1 WSHSY, CDR2 SAAADI. The CDR3 DNA reads as TGCGCCAGCACAACAGGGGGCGCAGGAATTAATGAAAAACTGTTTTTT. It yields the protein CASTTGGAGINEKLFF.

The V call is TRBV5-1, the J call TRBJ2-7, with D possibly being TRBD1 (6 bases). From germline, CDR1 is SGHRS and CDR2 YFSETQ. The CDR3 loop spans 12 amino acids. Trimming left V 4 bases short and J 3 bases short, with 8 bases between. CDR3 residues: CASSGDIYEQYF. The CDR3 DNA reads as TGCGCCAGCAGCGGGGACATCTACGAGCAGTACTTC.

The rearrangement joins TRBV5-6 to TRBJ2-7; possible D gene TRBD1, 5 bases. Trimming cost V 0 bases and J 3 bases, with 10 bases left between them. The CDR3 contains 14 residues. Germline V gene sequence: CDR1 SGHDT, CDR2 YYEEEE. This CDR3 is CASSLGAGIYEQYF. CDR3 coding DNA: TGTGCCAGCAGCTTGGGGGCAGGGATCTACGAGCAGTACTTC.

The genes are TRBV20-1 and TRBJ1-2, with D tentatively TRBD1 (5 bases). The germline V gene has CDR1 DFQATT and CDR2 SNEGSKA (reference sequence). The germline V and J ends were trimmed by 3 bases and 7 bases, with 12 bases remaining between them. The CDR3 covers 12 residues. The DNA for the CDR3 is TGCAGTGCTAGTTCAGGGAATGCTGGCTACACCTTC. It encodes CSASSGNAGYTF.